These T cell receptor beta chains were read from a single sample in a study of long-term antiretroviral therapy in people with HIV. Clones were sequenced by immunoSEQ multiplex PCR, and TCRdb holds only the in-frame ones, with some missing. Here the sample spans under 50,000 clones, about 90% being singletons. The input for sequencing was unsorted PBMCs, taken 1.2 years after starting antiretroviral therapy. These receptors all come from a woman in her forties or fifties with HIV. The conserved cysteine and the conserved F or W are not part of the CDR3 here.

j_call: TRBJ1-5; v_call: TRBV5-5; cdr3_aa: ASSLTARTDQPQH
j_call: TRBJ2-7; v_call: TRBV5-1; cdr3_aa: ASSLDPSGAFEQY
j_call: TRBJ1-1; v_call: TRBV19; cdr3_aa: ASSMGTGRPAF
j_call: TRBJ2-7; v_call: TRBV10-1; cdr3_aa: ASSPGLAGATYEQY
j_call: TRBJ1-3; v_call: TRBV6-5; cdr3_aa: ASSSGQSSGNTIY
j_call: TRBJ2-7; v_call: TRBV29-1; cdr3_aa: SALQDYLSYEQY
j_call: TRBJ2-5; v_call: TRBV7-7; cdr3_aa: ASSLGIAGETQY
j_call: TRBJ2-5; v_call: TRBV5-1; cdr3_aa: ASSFPAVGGEQETQY
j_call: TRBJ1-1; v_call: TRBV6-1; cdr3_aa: ASSDRQGGTNTEAF
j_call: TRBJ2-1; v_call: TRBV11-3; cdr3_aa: ASSPRTSGAFGEQF
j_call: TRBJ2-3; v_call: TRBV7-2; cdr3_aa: ASPDTQY
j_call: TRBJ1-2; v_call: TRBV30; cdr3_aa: AGLEQGVFGYT
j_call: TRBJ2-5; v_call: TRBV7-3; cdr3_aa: ASSSKIRGRETQY
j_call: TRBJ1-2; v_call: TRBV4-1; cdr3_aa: ASSPTGTGLYGYT
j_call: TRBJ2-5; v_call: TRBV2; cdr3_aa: ASNQQGRETQY
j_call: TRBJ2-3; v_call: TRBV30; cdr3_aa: AWSGAGGPGTDTQY
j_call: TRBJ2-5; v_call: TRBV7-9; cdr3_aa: ASSLPAASGGQY
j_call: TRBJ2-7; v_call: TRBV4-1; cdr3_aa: ASSQARLAGGSYEQY
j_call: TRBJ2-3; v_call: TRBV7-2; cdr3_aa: ASSKSGGAWADTQY
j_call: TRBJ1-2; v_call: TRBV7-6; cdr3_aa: ASSQTVGAGYGYT
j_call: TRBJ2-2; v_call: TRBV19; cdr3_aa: ASSIAFRGNTGELF
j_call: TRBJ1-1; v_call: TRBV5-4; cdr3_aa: ASSPLGGTEAF